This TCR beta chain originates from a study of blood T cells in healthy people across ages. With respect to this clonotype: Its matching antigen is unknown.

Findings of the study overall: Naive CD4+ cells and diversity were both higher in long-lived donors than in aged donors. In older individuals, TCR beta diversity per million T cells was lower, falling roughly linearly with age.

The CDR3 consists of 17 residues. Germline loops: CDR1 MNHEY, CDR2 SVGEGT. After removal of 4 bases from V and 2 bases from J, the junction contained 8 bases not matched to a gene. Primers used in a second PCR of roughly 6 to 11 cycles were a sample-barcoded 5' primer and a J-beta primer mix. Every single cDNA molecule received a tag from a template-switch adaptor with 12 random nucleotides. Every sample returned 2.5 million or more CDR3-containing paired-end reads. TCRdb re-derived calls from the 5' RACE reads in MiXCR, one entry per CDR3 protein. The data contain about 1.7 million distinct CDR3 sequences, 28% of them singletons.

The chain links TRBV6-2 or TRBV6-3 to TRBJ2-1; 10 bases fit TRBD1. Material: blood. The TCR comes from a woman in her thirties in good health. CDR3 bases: TGTGCCAGCAGTTTAGGCGGGACAGGGGTCACCTACAATGAGCAGTTCTTC. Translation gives CASSLGGTGVTYNEQFF.